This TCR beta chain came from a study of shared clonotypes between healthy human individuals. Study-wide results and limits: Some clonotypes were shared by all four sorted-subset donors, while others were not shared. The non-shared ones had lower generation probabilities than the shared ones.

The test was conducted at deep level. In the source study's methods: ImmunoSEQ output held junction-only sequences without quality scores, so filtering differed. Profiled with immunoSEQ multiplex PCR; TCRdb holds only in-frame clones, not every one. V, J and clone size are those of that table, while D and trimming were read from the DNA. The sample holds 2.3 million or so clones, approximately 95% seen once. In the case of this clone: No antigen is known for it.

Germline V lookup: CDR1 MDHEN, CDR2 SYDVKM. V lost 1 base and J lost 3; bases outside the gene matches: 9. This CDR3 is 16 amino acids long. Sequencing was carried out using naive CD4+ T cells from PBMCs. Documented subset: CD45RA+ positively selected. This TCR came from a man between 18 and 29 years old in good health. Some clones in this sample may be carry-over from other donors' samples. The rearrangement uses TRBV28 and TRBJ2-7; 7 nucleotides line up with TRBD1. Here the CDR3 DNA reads TGTGCCAGCAGTTTATCTAAGGGGTCAGGGGGCTACGAGCAGTACTTC. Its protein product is CASSLSKGSGGYEQYF.